These 32 T cell receptor beta chains were sequenced from one sample in a study of graft-versus-host responses after intestinal transplantation. The data were produced by immunoSEQ multiplex PCR, yet TCRdb's version contains in-frame clones alone and is incomplete. Among around 96,000 clones listed, 92% were seen once. These receptors have no identified antigens. The starting material was unstimulated CD4+ T cells sorted from spleen or lymph node cells, obtained before intestinal transplant. All receptors derive from a human donor who received an intestinal transplant.

This clone was counted only a few times. The chain's CDR3 is CASSYGGMTSYEQYF. The CDR3 nucleotides are TGTGCCAGCAGTTACGGCGGTATGACCTCCTACGAGCAGTACTTC. The J gene is TRBJ2-7, the V gene TRBV6-5; D gene ambiguous. With 2 bases removed from V and 0 bases from J, the gap between germline ends came to 11 bases. The CDR3 spans 15 residues. Looked up from germline, CDR1 is MNHEY and CDR2 is SVGAGI.

This sequence joins TRBV5-1 and TRBJ2-7; 9 bases align to TRBD2. Germline V gene data show CDR1 as SGHRS and CDR2 as YFSETQ. The length of the CDR3 is 15 residues. V lost 4 bases to trimming and J lost 0 bases; unmatched junction nucleotides: 5. CDR3 amino acids: CASSETSGSSYEQYF. CDR3 sequence (DNA): TGCGCCAGCAGCGAGACTAGCGGAAGCTCCTACGAGCAGTACTTC.

The J gene is TRBJ2-7, the V gene TRBV28, with 7 bases aligning to TRBD2. This CDR3 comprises 15 residues. The germline CDR1 and CDR2 sequences are MDHEN and SYDVKM. After removal of 4 bases from V and 4 bases from J, the junction contained 10 bases not matched to a gene. CDR3 DNA sequence: TGTGCCAGCAGTTCCCTGAGGGCGGGAGTATACGAGCAGTACTTC. Translation gives CASSSLRAGVYEQYF.

The chain carries TRBV18 and TRBJ2-5, with TRBD2 matching over 8 bases. The CDR3 extends over 14 amino acids. The trim removed 3 bases at V and 4 bases at J, leaving 4 bases unmatched. Germline V gene data show CDR1 as KGHSH and CDR2 as LQKENI. This CDR3 reads CASSPSGGGETQYF. The CDR3 bases are TGTGCCAGCTCACCGAGCGGGGGAGGAGAGACCCAGTACTTC.

CDR3 DNA: TGTGCCAGCAGCTTAGCGTTAGGGGCGATGTCCCAAGAGACCCAGTACTTC. Protein product: CASSLALGAMSQETQYF. V gene TRBV7-9 combines with J gene TRBJ2-5, with D possibly matching TRBD1 (5 bases). Deletions cut 0 bases from V and 1 base from J, with 15 bases between. Germline-derived CDR1 and CDR2 are SEHNR and FQNEAQ (reference sequence). This CDR3 comprises 17 residues.

The rearrangement links TRBV6-1 to TRBJ1-2; D remains ambiguous. This CDR3 spans 11 amino acids. Germline-derived CDR1 and CDR2 are MNHNS and SASEGT. V lost 7 bases, J lost 0 bases, and 3 bases lay in between. The CDR3 DNA reads TGTGCCAGCACAGCTAACTATGGCTACACCTTC. It encodes CASTANYGYTF.

The chain joins TRBV7-3 to TRBJ2-3; 10 bases fit TRBD2. The CDR3 extends over 13 amino acids. With V trimmed by 4 bases and J by 9 bases, 4 bases remained unmatched. The germline V gene encodes CDR1 SGHTA and CDR2 FQGTGA. CDR3 in DNA: TGTGCCAGCAGCTCCAGCGGGGGGGGGACGCAGTATTTT. Translated: CASSSSGGGTQYF.

This chain connects TRBV19 to TRBJ2-2; weak D call: TRBD1 (6 bases). Germline V lookup: CDR1 LNHDA, CDR2 SQIVND (reference sequence). V lost 3 bases and J 5 bases, leaving 19 bases between the germline ends. The CDR3 sequence is 17 residues long. DNA of the CDR3: TGTGCCAGTAGTATTGGGGGCGTAGGAAGCAAGACCGGGGAGCTGTTTTTT. It encodes CASSIGGVGSKTGELFF. The complete variable domain, with remaining parts taken from reference TRBV19 and TRBJ2-2, reads DGGITQSPKYLFRKEGQNVTLSCEQNLNHDAMYWYRQDPGQGLRLIYYSQIVNDFQKGDIAEGYSVSREKKESFPLTVTSAQKNPTAFYLCASSIGGVGSKTGELFFGEGSRLTVL.

V usage is TRBV7-8 and J usage is TRBJ2-1; TRBD2 matches at 7 bases. J gave up 7 bases and V 4 bases, and 13 bases lay outside the gene matches. CDR3 length: 16 residues. Germline loops: CDR1 SGHVS, CDR2 FQNEAQ. The CDR3 nucleotides are TGTGCCAGCAGCTCAGAGCGGGGACCGGGTGGGAATGAGCAGTTCTTC. This translates into CASSSERGPGGNEQFF.

V and J are TRBV2 and TRBJ2-3; perhaps TRBD1 as D (6 bases). The CDR3 is 15 amino acids. V was shortened by 0 bases and J by 2 bases, with 9 bases between the two germline ends. Germline V gives CDR1 SNHLY, CDR2 FYNNEI. CDR3: CASSEAGQNTDTQYF. In DNA form, the CDR3 reads TGTGCCAGCAGTGAAGCAGGACAGAACACAGATACGCAGTATTTT.

The chain has TRBV28 and TRBJ2-1; 9 positions match TRBD2. V was clipped by 6 bases and J by 0 bases; unmatched bases: 3. The CDR3 is 15 residues long. Germline V gene sequence: CDR1 MDHEN, CDR2 SYDVKM. Here the CDR3 DNA reads TGTGCCAGCAGGCTAGCGGGGCGCTCCTACAATGAGCAGTTCTTC. It is translated as CASRLAGRSYNEQFF.

The chain employs TRBV5-1 and TRBJ1-3; maybe TRBD1 (6 bases). CDR3 length: 16 amino acids. Germline lookup yields CDR1 SGHRS and CDR2 YFSETQ. Trimming removed 0 bases from V and 2 bases from J, with 12 bases in between. CDR3 DNA: TGCGCCAGCAGCTTGGACGGGGGGCGGACTGGAAACACCATATATTTT. This encodes CASSLDGGRTGNTIYF.

The chain carries TRBV7-9 and TRBJ1-2, with 9 bases identical to TRBD1. The CDR3 has 13 amino acids. The ends lost 3 bases at V and 8 bases at J; junction bases unmatched: 4. From germline, CDR1 is SEHNR and CDR2 FQNEAQ (reference sequence). The CDR3 bases are TGTGCCAGCAGCTTGGGGACAGGGTGGGGCTACACCTTC. Protein product: CASSLGTGWGYTF.

The chain employs TRBV28 and TRBJ1-2, with 7 bases lining up with TRBD1. The CDR3 runs to 15 residues. The germline CDR1 and CDR2 sequences are MDHEN and SYDVKM. V lost 2 bases to trimming and J lost 5 bases; unmatched junction nucleotides: 8. The CDR3 DNA is TGTGCCAGCAGTTTACAGGGGGGTCGGCGGTATGGCTACACCTTC. This translates into CASSLQGGRRYGYTF.

V gene TRBV4-1 combines with J gene TRBJ2-5; TRBD1 might be the D (5 bases). From germline, CDR1 is MGHRA and CDR2 YSYEKL. This CDR3 is built from 13 residues. Deletions cut 8 bases from V and 3 bases from J, with 13 bases between. This CDR3 is CASARAEKETQYF. CDR3 sequence (DNA): TGCGCCAGCGCCAGGGCCGAAAAAGAGACCCAGTACTTC.

V usage is TRBV7-2 and J usage is TRBJ1-6; no firm D call. Germline assignment: CDR1 SGHTA and CDR2 FQGNSA. Between the trimmed V and J ends, which lost 2 bases and 0 bases, there was a span of 8 bases. CDR3 length equals 16 residues. CDR3: CASSLQWSSYNSPLHF. The DNA for the CDR3 is TGTGCCAGCAGCTTACAGTGGAGCTCCTATAATTCACCCCTCCACTTT.

The gene calls are TRBV27 and TRBJ1-6; the D gene is possibly TRBD1 (6 bases). CDR3 length: 14 residues. Trimming stripped 6 bases from V and 10 bases from J, with 16 bases between. The germline gives CDR1 MNHEY, CDR2 SMNVEV (reference sequence). CDR3: CASRLQGLGSPLHF. The CDR3 DNA follows: TGTGCCAGCAGGTTGCAGGGGTTAGGCTCACCCCTCCACTTT.

The chain combines TRBV30 with TRBJ2-5, with TRBD1 as a possible D gene (7 bases). V was pared by 2 bases and J by 2 bases, with 15 bases between. The CDR3 runs to 15 residues. Looked up from germline, CDR1 is GTSNPN and CDR2 is SVGIG (reference sequence). The CDR3 protein is CAWSSGDRWQETQYF. Here the CDR3 DNA reads TGTGCCTGGAGTTCGGGGGACAGATGGCAAGAGACCCAGTACTTC.

This CDR3 is CASSKGGTSGLEASYEQYF. As DNA, the CDR3 is TGTGCCAGCAGCAAAGGGGGGACTAGCGGACTCGAGGCCTCCTACGAGCAGTACTTC. The chain carries TRBV9 and TRBJ2-7; 11 bases fit TRBD2. Germline lookup yields CDR1 SGDLS and CDR2 YYNGEE. Trimming took 4 bases from V and 0 from J; bases not matched to a gene: 15. The CDR3 is made up of 19 amino acids.

V gene TRBV4-2 combines with J gene TRBJ1-6; possibly TRBD1 for D (5 bases). V lost 4 bases and J 9 bases, leaving 25 bases between the germline ends. There are 18 residues in the CDR3. The germline gives CDR1 LGHNA, CDR2 YNFKEQ. The CDR3 coding sequence is TGTGCCAGCAGCCGGATCGACCCCAGGGTTGTCAAGGGTTCACCCCTCCACTTT. This sequence encodes CASSRIDPRVVKGSPLHF.

CDR3 bases: TGTGCCAGCAGCTTAGGGGGGGCCTTCACATACGAGCAGTACTTC. This gives the protein CASSLGGAFTYEQYF. This chain uses TRBV5-4 with TRBJ2-7; D is possibly TRBD2 (7 bases). The CDR3 length is 15 residues. The germline V gene encodes CDR1 SGHNT and CDR2 YYREEE (reference sequence). V lost 2 bases, J lost 4 bases, and 16 bases lay in between.

The CDR3 here is CASYRAGNTIYF. The CDR3 DNA sequence: TGTGCCAGCTACAGGGCTGGAAACACCATATATTTT. The J gene is TRBJ1-3, the V gene TRBV6-6; tentative D call: TRBD1 (6 bases). Deletions cut 8 bases from V and 2 bases from J, with 7 bases between. Germline V gives CDR1 MNHNY, CDR2 SVGAGI (reference sequence). CDR3 length: 12 amino acids.

There are a few counts of this clone. V gene TRBV30 combines with J gene TRBJ1-2; TRBD1 matches at 9 bases. This CDR3 comprises 13 residues. Trimming took 3 bases from V and 2 from J; bases not matched to a gene: 1. CDR1 and CDR2 from the germline V gene are GTSNPN and SVGIG (reference sequence). This CDR3 reads CAWRDRGNYGYTF. Written as DNA, the CDR3 is TGTGCCTGGAGGGACAGGGGAAACTATGGCTACACCTTC. The variable domain in full, completed from reference TRBV30 and TRBJ1-2, reads SQTIHQWPATLVQPVGSPLSLECTVEGTSNPNLYWYRQAAGRGLQLLFYSVGIGQISSEVPQNLSASRPQDRQFILSSKKLLLSDSGFYLCAWRDRGNYGYTFGSGTRLTVV.

This chain connects TRBV6-1 to TRBJ1-1; tentatively, D is TRBD1 (6 bases). There are 15 residues in the CDR3. The ends were cut back, 7 bases at V and 0 bases at J, with 15 bases in the middle. Germline assignment: CDR1 MNHNS and CDR2 SASEGT. CDR3 nucleotides: TGTGCCAGCACCAGAATGGGACAAATGAACACTGAAGCTTTCTTT. Its protein product is CASTRMGQMNTEAFF.

This clone was counted between two and nine times. This CDR3 reads CASSRVIMNTEAFF. Written as DNA, the CDR3 is TGTGCCAGCAGCCGGGTCATTATGAACACTGAAGCTTTCTTT. The chain couples TRBV2 to TRBJ1-1; no definite D call. Germline V gives CDR1 SNHLY, CDR2 FYNNEI. The CDR3 is 14 residues long. The ends were cut back, 6 bases at V and 0 bases at J, with 11 bases in the middle.

V usage is TRBV11-3 and J usage is TRBJ1-2; 7 nucleotides line up with TRBD1. V lost 3 bases and J lost 9; bases outside the gene matches: 7. Germline assignment: CDR1 SGHNT and CDR2 YENEEA. There are 13 residues in the CDR3. CDR3 sequence: CASSLTEQGSYTF. DNA of the CDR3: TGTGCCAGCAGCTTGACGGAACAGGGGAGCTACACCTTC.

The chain links TRBV28 to TRBJ2-1, with D possibly TRBD2 on 6 matching bases. Trimming took off 4 bases at V and 6 bases at J, with 16 bases between the two ends. The CDR3 length is 15 residues. Per germline, CDR1 MDHEN and CDR2 SYDVKM. DNA for the CDR3: TGTGCCAGCAGTTCGGTAGGAGGGCTTTCCAATGAGCAGTTCTTC. It yields the protein CASSSVGGLSNEQFF.

The V gene is TRBV7-9, the J gene TRBJ1-3, with D unclear. The CDR3 is made up of 16 amino acids. With 1 base removed from V and 3 bases from J, the gap between germline ends came to 13 bases. The germline V gene has CDR1 SEHNR and CDR2 FQNEAQ (reference sequence). The CDR3 sequence is CASSLVSFGVGNTIYF. CDR3 bases: TGTGCCAGCAGCTTAGTTTCCTTCGGGGTTGGAAACACCATATATTTT.

The genes are TRBV5-1 and TRBJ2-7; D not certain. The CDR3 loop spans 12 amino acids. V lost 1 base, J lost 3 bases, and 5 bases lay in between. Germline assignment: CDR1 SGHRS and CDR2 YFSETQ. This CDR3 reads CASSLRDYEQYF. CDR3 bases: TGCGCCAGCAGCTTGAGAGACTACGAGCAGTACTTC.

This rearrangement joins TRBV7-2 to TRBJ2-1; 9 bases are a match to TRBD2. Germline CDR1 SGHTA, CDR2 FQGNSA. The CDR3 has 16 amino acids. Germline trimming cut 5 bases from V and 6 bases from J; bases unmatched to any gene: 11. The chain's CDR3 is CASSPPGTSSGNEQFF. For the CDR3, the DNA is TGTGCCAGCAGCCCCCCCGGGACTAGCTCGGGCAATGAGCAGTTCTTC. Using reference TRBV7-2 and TRBJ2-1 for the parts outside the CDR3, the full variable domain is GAGVSQSPSNKVTEKGKDVELRCDPISGHTALYWYRQSLGQGLEFLIYFQGNSAPDKSGLPSDRFSAERTGGSVSTLTIQRTQQEDSAVYLCASSPPGTSSGNEQFFGPGTRLTVL.

The chain carries TRBV5-1 and TRBJ2-5, with 9 bases fitting TRBD2. The V gene end was trimmed by 3 bases and the J gene end by 4 bases; junction bases not matched to a gene: 19. CDR1 is SGHRS and CDR2 is YFSETQ in the germline V gene. The CDR3 is 19 amino acids. CDR3 sequence: CASSSGELAGGLATETQYF. CDR3 in DNA: TGCGCCAGCAGCTCGGGGGAACTAGCGGGCGGCCTGGCAACAGAGACCCAGTACTTC.

V usage is TRBV5-4 and J usage is TRBJ1-1; TRBD1 agrees at 8 bases. This CDR3 spans 15 amino acids. CDR1 and CDR2 (germline): SGHNT, YYREEE (reference sequence). Trimming cost V 6 bases and J 0 bases; bases outside gene matches: 7. The CDR3: CASTQGQGMNTEAFF. In nucleotides, the CDR3 is TGTGCCAGCACCCAAGGACAGGGTATGAACACTGAAGCTTTCTTT.